The present TCR beta chain was sequenced within a study of T-cell reconstitution after alpha-beta-depleted transplantation in children. Study findings and constraints: Newly produced T cells mostly accounted for T-cell counts and diversity one year post-transplant. Surviving recipient T cells and thymic progenitors underlay high day-60 TCRbeta diversity in some patients. Reported findings indicate that, about two months after transplant, alpha-beta T cells came from several hundred expanded clones, which were derived from non-depleted graft cells.

The CDR3 sequence is 18 residues long. Per germline, CDR1 MNHEY and CDR2 SVGEGT. The V gene lost 5 bases and the J gene lost 0 bases, with 22 bases spanning the gap. The TCRbeta library was prepared with unique molecular identifiers. Each CDR3 protein is one row after TCRdb ran MiXCR on the PCR reads. The data show hundreds of thousands of distinct CDR3 sequences, with approximately 7.3% seen just once and about 9.3% held by the top ten. This clonotype was seen only a few times. Its antigen is not known. The sequences come from peripheral blood, collected 360 days after TCRalphabeta/CD19-depleted stem cell transplant. The receptor was derived from a female patient aged 2-9 years who had a stem cell transplant for Fanconi anemia, so the T cells may come from the graft donor. J is TRBJ1-1 and V is TRBV6-2 or TRBV6-3, with no clear D. The CDR3 loop reads CASSPPGSMIHMNTEAFF. CDR3 bases: TGTGCCAGCAGTCCACCGGGTAGCATGATTCACATGAACACTGAAGCTTTCTTT.